This T cell receptor (beta chain) was profiled in a study of vaccination and CD4 T cells after COVID-19. About the research overall: The authors gave control cultures a CEFX pool, an HIV-1 Nef pool, or no peptide. Study-wide findings and caveats: Looking at convalescent patients, a median around 89% of reactive clones were present only post-vaccination.

Scientists ran DNA taken from cultured CD4+ T cells through the Oncomine TCR Beta short-read assay for sequencing. The authors extracted genomic DNA from cultured CD4+ T cells. One entry per CDR3 protein results from TCRdb running MiXCR on the PCR reads. The sample has tens of thousands of distinct CDR3 sequences, about 50% seen once. The CDR3 totals 12 residues. The V and J ends lost 2 bases and 5 bases respectively, with 7 bases between them. Looked up from germline, CDR1 is DFQATT and CDR2 is SNEGSKA (reference sequence). As to this clonotype: Its antigen is undetermined.

Treatment here: approximately nine-day PBMC culture with coronavirus spike peptide pools or control peptides (ViraFEST assay). TCRs were sequenced by ViraFEST after antigen-specific T cells had been expanded with peptide pools. The receptor was derived from a human donor who received a COVID-19 vaccine. The chain recombines TRBV20-1 with TRBJ1-5, with D possibly matching TRBD1 (5 bases). Sequences were derived from CD4+ T cells from blood, cultured in vitro, sampled before SARS-CoV-2 vaccination. CDR3 region: CSARRGDQPQHF. The CDR3 nucleotides are TGCAGTGCTAGACGGGGGGATCAGCCCCAGCATTTT.